The present TCR beta chain was sequenced within a study of circulating and synovial CD4+ cells in juvenile arthritis. Repertoires were generated with immunoSEQ multiplex PCR, while TCRdb's copy carries only in-frame clones and drops some. Among 30,000 to 40,000 clones listed, 90% to 95% were seen once. Donors were patients with active juvenile idiopathic arthritis. CDR1 is MGHRA and CDR2 is YSYEKL in the germline V gene. V shed 6 bases and J 4 bases; nucleotides not matched to a gene: 6. CDR3 length equals 14 residues. General study results and limits: Traditional Vbeta family usage analysis missed the pathogenic-like versus bulk difference. Compared with bulk blood, circulating pathogenic-like lymphocytes shared substantially more CDR3 sequences with synovial T cells.

In the case of this clone: Its antigen is not identified.

This TCR was sampled from a human donor with juvenile idiopathic arthritis. V gene TRBV4-1 combines with J gene TRBJ2-7; 10 bases are a match to TRBD1. What was sequenced was CD4+ T cells from blood. This chain's CDR3 is CASSRDRGLYEQYF. The DNA of the CDR3 is TGCGCCAGCAGTCGTGACAGGGGGCTGTACGAGCAGTACTTC.